The 2 T cell receptor beta chains presented below share a single source sample, sequenced in a study of blood T cell repertoires in COVID-19. The data were produced by immunoSEQ multiplex PCR, yet TCRdb's version contains in-frame clones alone and is incomplete. Among roughly 200,000 clones listed, about three quarters were seen once. Sequencing was performed on peripheral blood. Every receptor here comes from an elderly woman with COVID-19, enrolled during active disease.

This chain joins TRBV29-1 and TRBJ2-2; D is perhaps TRBD1 (5 bases). Germline CDR1 and CDR2: SQVTM and ANQGSEA. CDR3 size: 13 residues. Trimming removed 5 bases at V and 3 bases at J, with 10 bases between. The CDR3 sequence: CSVSTGDTGELFF. The DNA for the CDR3 is TGCAGCGTTTCAACAGGTGACACCGGGGAGCTGTTTTTT.

The V and J genes are TRBV6-1 and TRBJ2-7; a possible D gene is TRBD2 (5 bases). Germline V lookup: CDR1 MNHNS, CDR2 SASEGT. V was trimmed by 3 bases and J by 0 bases, leaving 12 bases between them. The CDR3 consists of 15 residues. Written as DNA, the CDR3 is TGTGCCAGCAGTGAGGTGGGAACTAGCTCCTACGAGCAGTACTTC. Translating gives CASSEVGTSSYEQYF.